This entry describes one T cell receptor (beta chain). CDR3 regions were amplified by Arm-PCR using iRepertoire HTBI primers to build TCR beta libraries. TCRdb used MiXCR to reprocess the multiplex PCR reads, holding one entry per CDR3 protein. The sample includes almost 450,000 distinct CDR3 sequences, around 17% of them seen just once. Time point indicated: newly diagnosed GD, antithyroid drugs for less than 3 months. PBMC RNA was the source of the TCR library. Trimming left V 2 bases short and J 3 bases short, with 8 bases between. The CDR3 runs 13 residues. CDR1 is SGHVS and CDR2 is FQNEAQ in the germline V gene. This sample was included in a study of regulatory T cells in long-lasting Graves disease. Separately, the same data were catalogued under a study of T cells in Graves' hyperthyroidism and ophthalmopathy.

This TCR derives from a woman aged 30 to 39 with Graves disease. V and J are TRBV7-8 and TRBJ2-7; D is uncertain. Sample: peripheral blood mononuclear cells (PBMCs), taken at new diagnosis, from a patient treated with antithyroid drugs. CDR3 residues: CASSLRRYYEQYF. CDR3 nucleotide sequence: TGTGCCAGCAGCTTACGTCGGTACTACGAGCAGTACTTC.